These 28 T cell receptor beta chains were all obtained from the same sample, sequenced in a study of blood T cell repertoires in COVID-19. The repertoire was sequenced with immunoSEQ multiplex PCR; TCRdb's copy has only in-frame clones and lacks some. The table records around 140,000 clones, 85% to 90% of them present only once. The sample taken for sequencing was peripheral blood. The origin of the receptors is a man aged 55 to 69 with COVID-19, enrolled during active disease.

The chain couples TRBV10-2 to TRBJ1-4; D remains unclear. V was trimmed by 2 bases and J by 8 bases, leaving 12 bases between them. This CDR3 has 14 amino acids. In germline, CDR1 is WSHSY, CDR2 SAAADI. The CDR3 DNA is TGCGCCAGCAGTGAGCAGACTTTAGGAGAAAAACTGTTTTTT. This codes for CASSEQTLGEKLFF.

This clone was detected only once. This chain links TRBV4-3 with TRBJ1-3, with D maybe TRBD1 (5 bases). This CDR3 region has 16 residues. V was clipped by 0 bases and J by 2 bases, with 11 bases between them. Germline CDR1 and CDR2: LGHNA and YSLEER. For the CDR3, the DNA is TGCGCCAGCAGCCAAGAACCGGGACTGGCTGGAAACACCATATATTTT. Translating gives CASSQEPGLAGNTIYF.

The rearrangement uses TRBV10-2 and TRBJ1-1; D possibly corresponds to TRBD1 (5 bases). The CDR3 consists of 14 residues. Germline CDR1 and CDR2: WSHSY and SAAADI. V lost 6 bases, J lost 6 bases, and 17 bases lay in between. This chain's CDR3 is CASSNAGVIAEAFF. The CDR3 coding sequence is TGCGCCAGCAGCAATGCGGGGGTTATCGCTGAAGCTTTCTTT.

The chain joins TRBV7-3 to TRBJ2-3; 7 positions match TRBD1. The CDR3 length is 13 residues. Losses at the gene ends were 3 bases for V and 7 bases for J; bases not matched to a gene: 4. The germline CDR1 and CDR2 sequences are SGHTA and FQGTGA. The CDR3, as DNA: TGTGCCAGCAGCTTCGGACAGGCCAATACGCAGTATTTT. This codes for CASSFGQANTQYF.

V gene TRBV7-3 combines with J gene TRBJ1-2; 9 nucleotides align to TRBD1. This CDR3 region has 13 residues. The germline CDR1 and CDR2 sequences are SGHTA and FQGTGA. V was pared by 3 bases and J by 8 bases, with 4 bases of the junction left unmatched. The CDR3 sequence is CASSLDRGGGYTF. CDR3 in DNA: TGTGCCAGCAGCTTGGACAGGGGAGGCGGCTACACCTTC.

V is TRBV11-1 and J is TRBJ2-7; 7 bases line up with TRBD1. V shed 3 bases and J 4 bases; nucleotides not matched to a gene: 6. Germline loops: CDR1 SGHAT, CDR2 FQDESV (reference sequence). The CDR3 runs to 14 residues. The CDR3 coding sequence is TGTGCCAGCAGCTTTGAGGGGGCAAGGTACGAGCAGTACTTC. Protein product: CASSFEGARYEQYF.

Remarks on this clone: Its ends do not fully match the called genes, so a read error is possible. The chain carries TRBV18 and TRBJ2-3; the match to TRBD2 covers 9 bases. Per germline, CDR1 KGHSH and CDR2 LQKENI. The CDR3 has 17 residues. The DNA for the CDR3 is TGTGCCAGCTCACCGCTGGCGGGCGCTAGCGGGGACATACGTGGGAATTTT. This encodes CASSPLAGASGDIRGNF.

The rearrangement uses TRBV11-2 and TRBJ2-5; TRBD2 matches 14 bases. The V gene end was trimmed by 0 bases and the J gene end by 5 bases; junction bases not matched to a gene: 5. The CDR3 is made up of 17 amino acids. The germline V gene has CDR1 SGHAT and CDR2 FQNNGV. The CDR3 DNA reads TGTGCCAGCAGCTTAGATGGGACTAGCGGGGGAGGGGAGACCCAGTACTTC. This gives the protein CASSLDGTSGGGETQYF.

This sequence joins TRBV13 and TRBJ1-3; D may be TRBD1 (5 bases). CDR1 PRHDT and CDR2 FYEKMQ come from the germline V gene (reference sequence). The CDR3 consists of 17 residues. The ends were cut back, 5 bases at V and 0 bases at J, with 17 bases in the middle. The DNA for the CDR3 is TGTGCCAGCAGCCCACCCTGGACAAGGACCTCTGGAAACACCATATATTTT. Protein sequence: CASSPPWTRTSGNTIYF. The complete variable domain, with remaining parts taken from reference TRBV13 and TRBJ1-3, reads AAGVIQSPRHLIKEKRETATLKCYPIPRHDTVYWYQQGPGQDPQFLISFYEKMQSDKGSIPDRFSAQQFSDYHSELNMSSLELGDSALYFCASSPPWTRTSGNTIYFGEGSWLTVV.

In nucleotides, the CDR3 is TGTGCCAGCAGCCAAGCGATCGGGGGGGCCGAAAATACGCAGTATTTT. As protein: CASSQAIGGAENTQYF. The gene calls are TRBV4-2 and TRBJ2-3; 8 positions agree with TRBD2. Looked up from germline, CDR1 is LGHNA and CDR2 is YNFKEQ. The junction had 10 bases not matched to a gene; V was cut back by 1 base and J by 7 bases. The CDR3 consists of 16 residues.

The chain joins TRBV6-5 to TRBJ1-3, with a tentative D call TRBD1 (5 bases). The CDR3 has 14 amino acids. Germline loops: CDR1 MNHEY, CDR2 SVGAGI. Trimming stripped 3 bases from V and 7 bases from J, with 13 bases between. The CDR3 DNA follows: TGTGCCAGCAGTTATAGGGAGGAGGGGAACACCATATATTTT. Amino acids: CASSYREEGNTIYF.

The chain combines TRBV6-5 with TRBJ1-1, with a weak D call TRBD1 (5 bases). The CDR3 runs to 14 residues. Trimming took 6 bases from V and 0 from J, leaving 11 bases between them. Looked up from germline, CDR1 is MNHEY and CDR2 is SVGAGI. The CDR3 spells CASRDKGLNTEAFF. The CDR3 coding sequence is TGTGCCAGCAGGGACAAAGGGCTGAACACTGAAGCTTTCTTT.

V is TRBV18 and J is TRBJ1-1, with D tentatively TRBD1 (6 bases). The germline V and J ends were trimmed by 3 bases and 0 bases, with 17 bases remaining between them. The CDR3 spans 17 residues. The germline CDR1 and CDR2 sequences are KGHSH and LQKENI. The CDR3: CASSPPRSGGLNTEAFF. In nucleotides, the CDR3 is TGTGCCAGCTCACCCCCCCGGAGTGGGGGCCTGAACACTGAAGCTTTCTTT.

The gene calls are TRBV6-6 and TRBJ1-2; D unclear. The germline V gene has CDR1 MNHNY and CDR2 SVGAGI (reference sequence). V was clipped by 2 bases and J by 0 bases, with 10 bases between them. The CDR3 covers 15 residues. The CDR3 protein is CASSYLAETNYGYTF. CDR3 nucleotides: TGTGCCAGCAGTTACCTCGCAGAAACTAACTATGGCTACACCTTC.

J is TRBJ2-2 and V is TRBV18, with D unclear. The CDR3 is 16 amino acids. Trimming cost V 2 bases and J 0 bases, with 10 bases left between them. Germline V gene sequence: CDR1 KGHSH, CDR2 LQKENI. CDR3 in amino acids: CASSPKRITNTGELFF. The DNA of the CDR3 is TGTGCCAGCTCACCAAAGCGTATAACGAACACCGGGGAGCTGTTTTTT.

V gene TRBV5-1 combines with J gene TRBJ1-3; no clear D gene. Germline V gene sequence: CDR1 SGHRS, CDR2 YFSETQ. The CDR3 totals 14 residues. Deletions cut 0 bases from V and 0 bases from J, with 4 bases between. CDR3: CASSLAGSGNTIYF. The CDR3 DNA reads as TGCGCCAGCAGCTTGGCCGGCTCTGGAAACACCATATATTTT. Drawing the rest from reference TRBV5-1 and TRBJ1-3, the complete variable domain is KAGVTQTPRYLIKTRGQQVTLSCSPISGHRSVSWYQQTPGQGLQFLFEYFSETQRNKGNFPGRFSGRQFSNSRSEMNVSTLELGDSALYLCASSLAGSGNTIYFGEGSWLTVV.

The chain joins TRBV4-3 to TRBJ2-3, with 7 positions matching TRBD2. In germline, CDR1 is LGHNA, CDR2 YSLEER. The CDR3 loop spans 15 amino acids. The V segment lost 1 base and the J segment 0 bases; nucleotides outside the gene matches: 1. CDR3 in amino acids: CASSQVSGSTDTQYF. The CDR3 bases are TGCGCCAGCAGCCAAGTTAGCGGGAGCACAGATACGCAGTATTTT.

The gene calls are TRBV5-4 and TRBJ2-2; no firm D call. The CDR3 totals 13 residues. Germline V gene lookup returns CDR1 SGHNT and CDR2 YYREEE (reference sequence). The ends were cut back, 5 bases at V and 6 bases at J, with 11 bases in the middle. The CDR3 region is CASRPRSAGELFF. In DNA, the CDR3 is TGTGCCAGCAGACCCCGGTCGGCCGGGGAGCTGTTTTTT.

This clone was observed a few times. The gene calls are TRBV6-5 and TRBJ1-2; 7 bases align to TRBD1. This CDR3 is built from 13 residues. Germline V gene sequence: CDR1 MNHEY, CDR2 SVGAGI. V was clipped by 2 bases and J by 3 bases; unmatched bases: 0. The CDR3 loop reads CASSYTGDYGYTF. DNA of the CDR3: TGTGCCAGCAGTTACACAGGGGACTATGGCTACACCTTC.

The chain links TRBV7-9 to TRBJ2-2; D unresolved. The CDR3 length is 12 residues. Trimming removed 5 bases at V and 6 bases at J, with 7 bases between. Germline-derived CDR1 and CDR2 are SEHNR and FQNEAQ (reference sequence). CDR3 residues: CASSPLAGELFF. The CDR3 region has the DNA TGTGCCAGCAGCCCGTTAGCCGGGGAGCTGTTTTTT.

The sample holds one count of this clone. This chain links TRBV5-5 with TRBJ2-5; 12 bases are a match to TRBD2. The V and J ends lost 0 bases and 6 bases, in that order; junction bases with no gene match: 3. From germline, CDR1 is SGHKS and CDR2 YYEKEE (reference sequence). This CDR3 is built from 15 residues. The CDR3 here is CASSLGTSGVKTQYF. The DNA for the CDR3 is TGTGCCAGCAGCTTGGGGACTAGCGGGGTGAAGACCCAGTACTTC.

V gene TRBV5-8 combines with J gene TRBJ2-5; the D gene is possibly TRBD2 (6 bases). CDR1 is SGHTS, CDR2 YDEGEE, per germline. The ends were cut back, 4 bases at V and 1 base at J, with 17 bases in the middle. CDR3 size: 16 residues. CDR3 in amino acids: CASSGGSGPTQETQYF. Written as DNA, the CDR3 is TGTGCCAGCAGCGGGGGGTCAGGACCGACCCAAGAGACCCAGTACTTC.

The V and J genes are TRBV7-8 and TRBJ2-7; possibly TRBD1 for D (6 bases). The V gene's germline CDR1 is SGHVS and CDR2 FQNEAQ. Between the trimmed V and J ends, which lost 5 bases and 2 bases, there was a span of 16 bases. The CDR3 spans 15 residues. CDR3 in amino acids: CASSPTTGKPYEQYF. CDR3 nucleotides: TGTGCCAGCAGCCCAACAACAGGGAAACCCTACGAGCAGTACTTC.

The V call is TRBV5-4, the J call TRBJ1-1; 8 nucleotides match TRBD1. J gave up 3 bases and V 4 bases, and 11 bases lay outside the gene matches. Germline CDR1 reads SGHNT; CDR2 reads YYREEE (reference sequence). CDR3 length: 16 residues. CDR3 loop: CASSQTRTGRDTEAFF. In DNA form, the CDR3 reads TGTGCCAGCAGCCAAACCCGGACAGGGAGGGACACTGAAGCTTTCTTT.

The chain recombines TRBV4-2 with TRBJ2-7, with D tentatively TRBD2 (6 bases). Germline-derived CDR1 and CDR2 are LGHNA and YNFKEQ. Between the trimmed V and J ends, which lost 2 bases and 0 bases, there was a span of 23 bases. There are 19 residues in the CDR3. Written as DNA, the CDR3 is TGTGCCAGCAGCCAAAATACAAGGGGCAGGCGGGGACTCTCCTACGAGCAGTACTTC. Translation: CASSQNTRGRRGLSYEQYF.

In its sample, this clone was seen a few times. This chain joins TRBV7-6 and TRBJ2-1; 15 bases line up with TRBD2. Looked up from germline, CDR1 is SGHVS and CDR2 is FNYEAQ. The V segment lost 4 bases and the J segment 9 bases; nucleotides outside the gene matches: 4. The CDR3 extends over 15 amino acids. This chain's CDR3 is CASSWTSGGGVEQFF. The CDR3 DNA reads as TGTGCCAGCAGCTGGACTAGCGGGGGGGGCGTTGAGCAGTTCTTC.

This clone was picked up one time. The chain is built from TRBV7-6 and TRBJ2-3; no definite D call. The CDR3 spans 14 residues. Germline lookup yields CDR1 SGHVS and CDR2 FNYEAQ. The V end lost 2 bases, the J end lost 0 bases, and 6 bases lay between the germline ends. CDR3 sequence (DNA): TGTGCCAGCAGCTTAATCCCTAGCACAGATACGCAGTATTTT. Its translation is CASSLIPSTDTQYF.

CDR3 protein: CASSTPGQGSNEQYF. CDR3 DNA: TGTGCCAGTAGTACGCCGGGACAGGGGTCTAACGAGCAGTACTTC. V gene TRBV19 combines with J gene TRBJ2-7, with 10 bases that match TRBD1. The germline V gene encodes CDR1 LNHDA and CDR2 SQIVND (reference sequence). The CDR3 is 15 residues long. The V segment lost 4 bases and the J segment 5 bases; nucleotides outside the gene matches: 8.